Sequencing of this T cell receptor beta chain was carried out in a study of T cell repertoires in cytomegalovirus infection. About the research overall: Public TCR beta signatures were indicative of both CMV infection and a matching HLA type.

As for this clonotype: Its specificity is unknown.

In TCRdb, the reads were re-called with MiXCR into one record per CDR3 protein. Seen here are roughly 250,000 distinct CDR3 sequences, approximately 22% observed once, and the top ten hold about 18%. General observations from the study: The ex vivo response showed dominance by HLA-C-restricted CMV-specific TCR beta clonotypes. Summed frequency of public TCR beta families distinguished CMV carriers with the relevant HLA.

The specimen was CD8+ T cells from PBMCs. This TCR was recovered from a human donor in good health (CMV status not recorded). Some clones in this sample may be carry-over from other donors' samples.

The CDR3, as DNA: TGTGCCAGCAGCAAGGGGGGGACCGCCACCTACGAGCAGTACTTC. It specifies CASSKGGTATYEQYF. The J gene is TRBJ2-7, the V gene TRBV7-9, with a weak D call TRBD2 (7 bases). This CDR3 has 15 amino acids. V shed 5 bases and J shed 2 bases, with 16 bases lying between them. CDR1 is SEHNR and CDR2 is FQNEAQ in the germline V gene (reference sequence).